Sequencing of this T cell receptor beta chain was carried out in a study of T-cell memory formation after mild COVID-19. Findings of the study overall: Second-wave clones that peaked on day 37 lacked confirmed SARS-CoV-2 specificity.

Note on this clonotype: As yet, its antigen is unknown.

V was cut by 5 bases and J by 14 bases, with 19 bases left in between. The CDR3 spans 14 residues. Germline assignment: CDR1 LNHNV and CDR2 YYDKDF (reference sequence). Using its own MiXCR run on the 5' RACE reads, TCRdb lists one record per CDR3 protein. The profile covers 500,000 to 550,000 distinct CDR3 sequences, with around 20% appearing a single time and around 12% taken by the ten largest. This chain connects TRBV15 to TRBJ1-6, with D possibly matching TRBD1 (6 bases). Sequencing was carried out using PBMCs or a T cell subset sorted from them (not recorded which). This sequence was found in an adult woman who had mild COVID-19 (a few samples of this study predate the infection). Cell type and time point are not known. CDR3 residues: CATSVKDTGSALHF. In DNA form, the CDR3 reads TGTGCCACCAGCGTGAAAGATACAGGGTCGGCCCTCCACTTT.